The entry below describes one T cell receptor (beta chain). The data stem from a study of PD-L1 blockade in urothelial cancer. The overall study: About 90% of the 29 patients were males with bladder-origin urothelial cancer.

Patients were diagnosed with urothelial carcinoma, either locally advanced or metastatic. From germline, CDR1 is SGHTA and CDR2 FQGNSA. The V segment lost 5 bases and the J segment 3 bases; nucleotides outside the gene matches: 6. The CDR3 runs 15 residues. The assay was immunoSEQ multiplex PCR, and TCRdb's table has in-frame clones only and misses some. The sample yields roughly 43,000 clones, about four fifths seen once. This receptor was taken from a man in his sixties or seventies with urothelial cancer. The input for sequencing was PBMCs, taken around atezolizumab (anti-PD-L1) treatment. The chain has TRBV7-2 and TRBJ1-5; 8 bases match TRBD1. The chain's CDR3 is CASSARTGLNQPQHF. The DNA for the CDR3 is TGTGCCAGCAGCGCCCGGACAGGGCTCAATCAGCCCCAGCATTTT.